A selection of T cell receptor beta chains follows, all from one sample in a study of CD8 T cells in Susac syndrome. TCRdb re-analysed the immunoSEQ multiplex PCR reads in MiXCR, keeping a single row per CDR3 protein. The data show approximately 140,000 distinct CDR3 sequences, about 95% seen once. The specimen was CD4+ T cells from PBMCs. The source is a human donor with multiple sclerosis. Both conserved end residues are part of each CDR3. A D gene is named only where the DNA matches it firmly. Size tells how often a clone was seen (once, few, many) or the class of an expanded clone, and some rows leave it out.

abundance	v_gene	j_gene	d_gene	CDR3aa	CDR3nt
.	TRBV28	TRBJ1-2	.	CASSFPRDGHYGYTF	TGTGCCAGCAGTTTTCCGCGGGACGGACACTATGGCTACACCTTC
.	TRBV7-6	TRBJ2-2	.	CASSFDVSRNTGELFF	TGTGCCAGCAGCTTCGACGTTAGCAGGAACACCGGGGAGCTGTTTTTT
.	TRBV20-1	TRBJ1-5	TRBD1	CSANRGGQPQHF	TGCAGTGCCAACAGGGGGGGTCAGCCCCAGCATTTT
.	TRBV27	TRBJ2-6	.	CASTGAPSLSGANVLTF	TGTGCCAGCACGGGCGCACCATCACTCTCTGGGGCCAACGTCCTGACTTTC
.	TRBV5-1	TRBJ2-2	.	CASSPWTTNTGELFF	TGCGCCAGCAGCCCATGGACAACGAACACCGGGGAGCTGTTTTTT
once	TRBV7-2	TRBJ2-5	.	CASSRWARSETQYF	TGTGCCAGCAGCCGATGGGCCCGGTCGGAGACCCAGTACTTC
once	TRBV3-1	TRBJ1-1	.	CASSPGRGGNTEAFF	TGTGCCAGCAGCCCGGGTCGGGGGGGAAACACTGAAGCTTTCTTT
.	TRBV5-1	TRBJ1-1	.	CASSPPMGVAFF	TGCGCCAGCAGCCCCCCGATGGGAGTGGCTTTCTTT
.	TRBV9	TRBJ1-3	.	CASSVAGSGNTIYF	TGTGCCAGCAGCGTAGCGGGGTCTGGAAACACCATATATTTT
.	TRBV3-1	TRBJ2-5	.	CASSQVAAGARETQYF	TGTGCCAGCAGCCAAGTCGCGGCAGGGGCTCGGGAGACCCAGTACTTC
.	TRBV19	TRBJ2-7	TRBD1	CASSRFPGQGAIYEQYF	TGTGCCAGTAGCCGGTTCCCGGGACAGGGGGCCATCTACGAGCAGTACTTC
.	TRBV4-3	TRBJ1-4	TRBD1	CASSQDLAGGGFEKLFF	TGCGCCAGCAGCCAAGATCTTGCAGGGGGAGGTTTTGAAAAACTGTTTTTT
.	TRBV12-3/TRBV12-4	TRBJ2-4	.	CASSLAGARIQYF	TGTGCCAGCAGTTTAGCGGGGGCCCGCATTCAGTACTTC
.	TRBV7-6	TRBJ2-2	.	CASSLKGSGNSGELFF	TGTGCCAGCAGCTTGAAAGGATCAGGGAATTCCGGGGAGCTGTTTTTT
.	TRBV23-1	TRBJ2-4	.	CASSQSFRGIQYF	TGCGCCAGCAGTCAATCTTTTCGGGGCATTCAGTACTTC
.	TRBV7-2	TRBJ2-1	TRBD2	CASSLFSSGRVNEQFF	TGTGCCAGCAGCTTATTCTCTAGCGGGAGGGTCAATGAGCAGTTCTTC
.	TRBV3-1	TRBJ2-3	.	CASSQDMLPGLFPPDTQYF	TGTGCCAGCAGCCAAGATATGCTCCCGGGACTCTTTCCCCCAGATACGCAGTATTTT
.	TRBV12-3/TRBV12-4	TRBJ1-1	.	CATERWDTEAFF	TGTGCCACCGAAAGATGGGACACTGAAGCTTTCTTT
.	TRBV27	TRBJ1-2	TRBD1	CASRKRDRGLRTNYGYTF	TGTGCCAGCAGGAAAAGGGACAGGGGATTACGAACTAACTATGGCTACACCTTC
.	TRBV12-3/TRBV12-4	TRBJ2-7	.	CASSFMAMGQYF	TGTGCCAGCAGTTTCATGGCAATGGGGCAGTACTTC
.	TRBV15	TRBJ1-1	.	CATSRDRGTEAFF	TGTGCCACCAGCAGAGACAGGGGCACTGAAGCTTTCTTT
.	TRBV24-1	TRBJ2-7	TRBD1	CATADRVSSYEQYF	TGTGCCACGGCGGACAGGGTCAGCTCCTACGAGCAGTACTTC
.	TRBV12-3/TRBV12-4	TRBJ2-3	.	CASSFGLAYTDTQYF	TGTGCCAGCAGTTTCGGCCTAGCATACACAGATACGCAGTATTTT
.	TRBV6-5	TRBJ1-2	.	CASSTSGGPYGYTF	TGTGCCAGCAGCACTTCTGGGGGCCCGTATGGCTACACCTTC
.	TRBV18	TRBJ2-1	.	CASSPWDNSYNEQFF	TGTGCCAGCTCACCCTGGGACAACTCCTACAATGAGCAGTTCTTC
.	TRBV4-3	TRBJ1-2	.	CASSQDTHSYGYTF	TGCGCCAGCAGCCAAGATACTCACAGCTATGGCTACACCTTC
.	TRBV7-2	TRBJ2-5	TRBD2	CASSTTTSGRAGETQYF	TGTGCCAGCAGCACAACGACTAGCGGGAGGGCGGGTGAGACCCAGTACTTC
.	TRBV7-3	TRBJ2-3	.	CASSGPGSDTQYF	TGTGCCAGCAGTGGCCCCGGGTCAGATACGCAGTATTTT
.	TRBV5-1	TRBJ2-7	TRBD1	CASRATGIYEQYF	TGCGCCAGCAGGGCGACAGGGATTTACGAGCAGTACTTC
.	TRBV5-1	TRBJ2-2	.	CASSTGNTGELFF	TGCGCCAGCAGCACAGGGAACACCGGGGAGCTGTTTTTT
.	TRBV28	TRBJ2-7	TRBD1	CASSPPTAGTGNEQYF	TGTGCCAGCAGTCCCCCTACCGCCGGGACAGGGAACGAGCAGTACTTC
.	TRBV4-1	TRBJ2-1	.	CASSQEITLVGYNEQFF	TGCGCCAGCAGCCAAGAAATAACCTTGGTGGGGTACAATGAGCAGTTCTTC
once	TRBV15	TRBJ2-7	TRBD2	CATSRTSGHYEQYF	TGTGCCACCAGTCGGACTAGCGGACACTACGAGCAGTACTTC
.	TRBV12-3/TRBV12-4	TRBJ2-4	TRBD1	CASSLGTGSLQYF	TGTGCCAGCAGTTTAGGGACAGGGAGTCTTCAGTACTTC
.	TRBV7-9	TRBJ1-1	TRBD1	CASSQRGRLTEAFF	TGTGCCAGCAGCCAGAGGGGGCGCCTCACTGAAGCTTTCTTT
.	TRBV28	TRBJ2-7	.	CASSSTVGPIF	TGTGCCAGCAGTTCCACCGTCGGGCCTATCTTC
.	TRBV6-5	TRBJ1-4	.	CASSWTLLQATNEKLFF	TGTGCCAGCAGTTGGACCCTACTCCAGGCAACTAATGAAAAACTGTTTTTT
.	TRBV7-9	TRBJ2-7	TRBD1	CASSLDGTGVNYEQYF	TGTGCCAGCAGCTTAGACGGGACAGGGGTAAACTACGAGCAGTACTTC
few	TRBV7-2	TRBJ1-1	.	CASFGGPHTEAFF	TGTGCCAGTTTCGGGGGCCCCCACACTGAAGCTTTCTTT
.	TRBV28	TRBJ1-2	TRBD1	CASEPQGAGYGYTF	TGTGCCTCTGAACCCCAGGGGGCCGGCTATGGCTACACCTTC
.	TRBV28	TRBJ2-1	.	CASGGDNEQFF	TGTGCCAGCGGAGGGGACAATGAGCAGTTCTTC
.	TRBV28	TRBJ2-7	.	CASSQTGGDSYEQYF	TGTGCCAGCAGTCAGACAGGAGGAGACTCCTACGAGCAGTACTTC
.	TRBV5-1	TRBJ1-6	.	CASRGGQGASPLHF	TGCGCCAGCAGGGGGGGCCAGGGCGCTTCACCCCTCCACTTT
.	TRBV30	TRBJ1-4	.	CAWSNGDWINEKLFF	TGTGCCTGGAGTAACGGGGATTGGATAAATGAAAAACTGTTTTTT
.	TRBV12-3/TRBV12-4	TRBJ1-5	.	CASSHGLQGGLSNQPQHF	TGTGCCAGCAGTCATGGGTTACAGGGTGGCCTTAGCAATCAGCCCCAGCATTTT
once	TRBV11-2	TRBJ2-1	.	CASSLGFNEQFF	TGTGCCAGCAGCTTGGGTTTCAATGAGCAGTTCTTC